This entry lists 22 T cell receptor beta chains sequenced from one sample in a study of shared clonotypes between healthy human individuals. TCRdb's copy holds only in-frame clones and misses some; the assay was immunoSEQ multiplex PCR. The data hold around 1.9 million clones, with about 93% observed a single time. Terminally differentiated effector memory CD45RA+ cells were excluded from the naive CD8 cells, which were CD45RO-negative and positively selected for CCR7. The specimen sequenced was naive CD8+ T cells from PBMCs. The receptors were sampled from a man aged 18 to 29 in good health. Some clones in this sample may be carry-over from other donors' samples.

The V and J genes are TRBV10-3 and TRBJ2-1, with TRBD2 matching over 9 bases. Germline CDR1 reads ENHRY; CDR2 reads SYGVKD. V lost 5 bases to trimming and J lost 10 bases; unmatched junction nucleotides: 3. This CDR3 region has 12 residues. The chain's CDR3 is CAISLAGDEQFF. Here the CDR3 DNA reads TGTGCCATCAGTTTAGCGGGAGACGAGCAGTTCTTC.

The chain links TRBV5-8 to TRBJ1-1, with D unclear. The CDR3 has 15 residues. V was shortened by 5 bases and J by 1 base, with 15 bases between the two germline ends. The germline gives CDR1 SGHTS, CDR2 YDEGEE. Here the CDR3 DNA reads TGTGCCAGCAGGGGGATGTCGAGGCCGAACACTGAAGCTTTCTTT. Protein sequence: CASRGMSRPNTEAFF.

J is TRBJ2-5 and V is TRBV30; 10 bases map to TRBD1. The J call may be wrong; the DNA end is better matched by TRBJ2-7. Germline CDR1 and CDR2: GTSNPN and SVGIG (reference sequence). The CDR3 is 14 amino acids. Written as DNA, the CDR3 is TGTGCCTGGAGTTTTGGACAGGGGGATCACGAGCAGTACTTC. The encoded protein is CAWSFGQGDHEQYF.

This CDR3 is CASSSLRNEQYF. CDR3 coding DNA: TGTGCCAGCAGTTCGCTGCGGAACGAGCAGTACTTC. The V and J genes are TRBV6-6 and TRBJ2-7; D gene unclear. From germline, CDR1 is MNHNY and CDR2 SVGAGI (reference sequence). CDR3 length: 12 amino acids. V shed 4 bases and J shed 5 bases, with 9 bases lying between them.

This rearrangement joins TRBV29-1 to TRBJ2-7; D uncertain. The CDR3 has 13 amino acids. Germline CDR1 reads SQVTM; CDR2 reads ANQGSEA. V was trimmed by 2 bases and J by 0 bases, leaving 8 bases between them. This CDR3 is CSVEHSSSYEQYF. In DNA, the CDR3 is TGCAGCGTTGAACACAGCAGCTCCTACGAGCAGTACTTC.

V and J are TRBV29-1 and TRBJ2-7; TRBD1 aligns across 7 bases. Germline CDR1 and CDR2: SQVTM and ANQGSEA. CDR3 size: 13 residues. V shed 5 bases and J 6 bases; nucleotides not matched to a gene: 10. CDR3 region: CSVQTGLQGEQYF. CDR3 DNA: TGCAGCGTTCAGACAGGGTTGCAGGGCGAGCAGTACTTC.

This chain connects TRBV4-3 to TRBJ2-3; 12 bases fit TRBD2. V lost 1 base, J lost 3 bases, and 5 bases stayed unmatched. This CDR3 is 17 amino acids long. CDR1 and CDR2 (germline): LGHNA, YSLEER. CDR3 coding DNA: TGCGCCAGCAGCCAAGCCCCACTAGCGGGAGGAACAGATACGCAGTATTTT. This sequence encodes CASSQAPLAGGTDTQYF.

The V call is TRBV6-6, the J call TRBJ2-5, with 7 bases lining up with TRBD2. The germline V gene encodes CDR1 MNHNY and CDR2 SVGAGI (reference sequence). This CDR3 is built from 14 residues. V was pared by 4 bases and J by 0 bases, with 2 bases of the junction left unmatched. The CDR3 spells CASSWAGDQETQYF. CDR3 sequence (DNA): TGTGCCAGCAGTTGGGCGGGGGACCAAGAGACCCAGTACTTC.

V is TRBV19 and J is TRBJ1-1; D is unresolved. Germline V gene data show CDR1 as LNHDA and CDR2 as SQIVND (reference sequence). V lost 3 bases and J lost 4, with 15 bases in between. The CDR3 loop spans 15 amino acids. This CDR3 is CASSMAGYVPTEAFF. CDR3 sequence (DNA): TGTGCCAGTAGTATGGCAGGCTACGTCCCCACTGAAGCTTTCTTT.

The chain has TRBV15 and TRBJ2-7; 7 bases agree with TRBD2. Germline assignment: CDR1 LNHNV and CDR2 YYDKDF (reference sequence). The CDR3 totals 17 residues. The ends lost 3 bases at V and 3 bases at J; junction bases unmatched: 14. Here the CDR3 reads CATSRGLEGRAVYEQYF. The DNA of the CDR3 is TGTGCCACCAGCAGGGGGCTCGAGGGGAGGGCTGTCTACGAGCAGTACTTC.

The genes are TRBV27 and TRBJ1-1; the D gene is possibly TRBD1 (5 bases). This CDR3 is 14 amino acids long. Germline V gene lookup returns CDR1 MNHEY and CDR2 SMNVEV (reference sequence). V lost 1 base and J lost 2, with 8 bases in between. The CDR3 DNA follows: TGTGCCAGCAGTTTATTTGGGGCAAACACTGAAGCTTTCTTT. Protein product: CASSLFGANTEAFF.

J is TRBJ1-2 and V is TRBV19; D call uncertain. V lost 6 bases to trimming and J lost 6 bases, with 8 bases between them. In germline, CDR1 is LNHDA, CDR2 SQIVND (reference sequence). The CDR3 is made up of 11 amino acids. DNA for the CDR3: TGTGCCAGTAGCCTTATGGATGGCTACACCTTC. This encodes CASSLMDGYTF.

The chain combines TRBV4-1 with TRBJ1-2; the D is unclear. CDR3 size: 14 residues. Germline V CDR1 and CDR2: MGHRA, YSYEKL. The ends were cut back, 5 bases at V and 0 bases at J, with 10 bases in the middle. CDR3 DNA: TGCGCCAGCAGCGACTTCCCTTCTAACTATGGCTACACCTTC. It translates to CASSDFPSNYGYTF.

This clone was detected only once. The chain recombines TRBV7-9 with TRBJ1-2; weak D call: TRBD1 (6 bases). The CDR3 totals 18 residues. V was trimmed by 2 bases and J by 0 bases, leaving 19 bases between them. Germline assignment: CDR1 SEHNR and CDR2 FQNEAQ (reference sequence). The DNA of the CDR3 is TGTGCCAGCAGCTTATTTCAGGGTTGGCAGGGGACTAACTATGGCTACACCTTC. Its protein product is CASSLFQGWQGTNYGYTF.

V is TRBV6-5 and J is TRBJ1-3; a weak D match, TRBD1 (6 bases). The germline V gene has CDR1 MNHEY and CDR2 SVGAGI. V was pared by 5 bases and J by 3 bases, with 11 bases between. The CDR3 consists of 14 residues. For the CDR3, the DNA is TGTGCCAGCAGTCCGGACAGTAATGGAAACACCATATATTTT. Amino acid sequence: CASSPDSNGNTIYF.

The chain joins TRBV10-3 to TRBJ1-2; tentative D call: TRBD1 (5 bases). This CDR3 comprises 16 residues. The ends were cut back, 4 bases at V and 3 bases at J, with 18 bases in the middle. The germline gives CDR1 ENHRY, CDR2 SYGVKD. CDR3 nucleotide sequence: TGTGCCATCAGTGGGGAGCCGGGGCCCGGTGACTATGGCTACACCTTC. Residues: CAISGEPGPGDYGYTF.

The rearrangement links TRBV28 to TRBJ2-4, with 9 bases matching TRBD1. CDR3 length equals 17 residues. The ends lost 5 bases at V and 1 base at J; junction bases unmatched: 9. Looked up from germline, CDR1 is MDHEN and CDR2 is SYDVKM. The CDR3 nucleotides are TGTGCCAGCAGTCCATCCGGGACAGGGTGGGCCAAAAACATTCAGTACTTC. It specifies CASSPSGTGWAKNIQYF.

This clone was seen more than once but under ten times. The V call is TRBV7-9, the J call TRBJ2-7, with 11 nucleotides matching TRBD1. V lost 5 bases, J lost 3 bases, and 6 bases stayed unmatched. Germline loops: CDR1 SEHNR, CDR2 FQNEAQ (reference sequence). The CDR3 is made up of 15 amino acids. The CDR3 sequence is CASSAVGTGGYEQYF. In nucleotides, the CDR3 is TGTGCCAGCAGCGCAGTAGGGACAGGGGGCTACGAGCAGTACTTC.

The rearrangement joins TRBV27 to TRBJ1-5; D may be TRBD1 (6 bases). The CDR3 length is 15 residues. Germline loops: CDR1 MNHEY, CDR2 SMNVEV (reference sequence). Trimming removed 5 bases at V and 1 base at J, with 12 bases between. CDR3 in amino acids: CASSRYQGSNQPQHF. The CDR3 nucleotides are TGTGCCAGCAGTCGGTATCAGGGGAGCAATCAGCCCCAGCATTTT.

The chain carries TRBV7-6 and TRBJ2-7; 9 nucleotides line up with TRBD1. Trimming removed 7 bases from V and 1 base from J; junction bases left unmatched: 5. Germline values: CDR1 SGHVS, CDR2 FNYEAQ. The CDR3 totals 14 residues. CDR3 in amino acids: CASNPGQGSYEQYF. The CDR3, as DNA: TGTGCCAGCAACCCGGGACAGGGTTCCTACGAGCAGTACTTC.

The V call is TRBV9, the J call TRBJ2-1; D might be TRBD1 or TRBD2, each matching 5 bases. There are 14 residues in the CDR3. Germline loops: CDR1 SGDLS, CDR2 YYNGEE. Between the trimmed V and J ends, which lost 4 bases and 8 bases, there was a span of 16 bases. As DNA, the CDR3 is TGTGCCAGCAGCTCGGACGGGGCGAGAGATGAGCAGTTCTTC. Translation: CASSSDGARDEQFF.

The chain joins TRBV28 to TRBJ2-3, with D unclear. This CDR3 is built from 12 residues. V shed 6 bases and J shed 2 bases, with 6 bases lying between them. The germline gives CDR1 MDHEN, CDR2 SYDVKM. The CDR3 bases are TGTGCCAGCAGCCGGATCACAGATACGCAGTATTTT. Protein: CASSRITDTQYF.